The rows below give T cell receptor beta chains drawn from one sample of a study of blood T cell repertoires in COVID-19. The method was immunoSEQ multiplex PCR; TCRdb's version includes in-frame clones alone and lacks a portion of them. The sample consists of over 120,000 clones, 60% to 80% of them appearing once. Sample: PBMCs or T cells enriched from blood (not recorded which). The receptors were sampled from a woman in her fifties or sixties who had recovered from COVID-19. The CDR3 runs from the conserved cysteine through the conserved F or W. The order of the fields is V gene, J gene, clone size, D gene, CDR3 protein, CDR3 DNA. D genes are given only for firm matches. The size of a clone is reported for some rows only, either as once, few or many, or as a class for expanded clones.

TRBV12-5	TRBJ2-1	.	TRBD2	CASGYSGRLFF	TGTGCTAGTGGGTATAGCGGGCGGCTGTTCTTC
TRBV5-8	TRBJ1-6	.	TRBD1	CASTRTGGMSYSPLHF	TGTGCCAGCACCCGGACAGGGGGCATGTCGTATTCACCCCTCCACTTT
TRBV2	TRBJ2-1	.	.	CASSTGNNEQFF	TGTGCCAGCAGTACAGGGAACAATGAGCAGTTCTTC
TRBV5-6	TRBJ2-6	.	.	CASTQGLGAGANVLTF	TGTGCCAGCACCCAAGGTTTAGGGGCTGGGGCCAACGTCCTGACTTTC
TRBV19	TRBJ1-2	.	TRBD1	CASTVDRAPSNYGYTF	TGTGCCAGTACCGTCGACAGGGCTCCCTCTAACTATGGCTACACCTTC
TRBV5-1	TRBJ2-3	.	TRBD2	CASSLASGGAGTDTQYF	TGCGCCAGCAGCTTGGCCAGCGGGGGGGCTGGAACAGATACGCAGTATTTT
TRBV7-9	TRBJ1-3	.	.	CAWEEPFGNTIYF	TGTGCCTGGGAGGAGCCTTTTGGAAACACCATATATTTT
TRBV28	TRBJ1-3	.	.	CASSAGDRNSGNTIYF	TGTGCCAGCAGTGCCGGCGACAGGAACTCTGGAAACACCATATATTTT
TRBV30	TRBJ2-7	.	.	CAWSLSDSYEQYF	TGTGCCTGGAGTTTGAGTGACTCCTACGAGCAGTACTTC
TRBV6-5	TRBJ2-7	.	TRBD2	CASSRGRADEQYF	TGTGCCAGCAGCCGGGGGAGGGCTGACGAGCAGTACTTC
TRBV7-8	TRBJ1-1	.	TRBD1	CASSFRQRQGEAFF	TGTGCCAGCAGCTTCCGCCAGAGACAGGGTGAAGCTTTCTTT
TRBV4-2	TRBJ1-2	.	TRBD1	CASSQEGDRKITNYGYTF	TGTGCCAGCAGCCAAGAGGGGGACAGGAAAATAACTAACTATGGCTACACCTTC
TRBV19	TRBJ1-5	.	.	CASSIEAGRSNQPQHF	TGTGCCAGTAGTATAGAAGCAGGGCGTAGCAATCAGCCCCAGCATTTT
TRBV4-1	TRBJ1-4	.	.	CASSQDRVHGEKLFF	TGCGCCAGCAGCCAAGACAGGGTTCATGGTGAAAAACTGTTTTTT
TRBV11-2	TRBJ1-1	few	.	CASSPWGGQAEAFF	TGTGCCAGCAGCCCATGGGGGGGGCAGGCTGAAGCTTTCTTT
TRBV7-9	TRBJ1-1	.	.	CASSFGGDDTEAFF	TGTGCCAGCAGCTTCGGGGGGGATGATACTGAAGCTTTCTTT
TRBV7-9	TRBJ2-7	.	TRBD2	CASSSIAGVEQYF	TGTGCCAGCAGCTCGATAGCGGGGGTCGAGCAGTACTTC
TRBV18	TRBJ2-5	.	TRBD2	CASSRGLAGDETQYF	TGTGCCAGCTCACGGGGACTAGCGGGGGATGAGACCCAGTACTTC
TRBV14	TRBJ2-1	.	.	CASSSQGLRDEQFF	TGTGCCAGCAGCTCACAGGGCCTCCGGGATGAGCAGTTCTTC
TRBV3-1/TRBV3-2	TRBJ1-2	.	.	CASSQTANYGYTF	TGTGCCAGCAGCCAAACAGCTAACTATGGCTACACCTTC
TRBV28	TRBJ2-7	.	TRBD1	CASSFFDRETEQYF	TGTGCCAGCAGTTTCTTTGACAGGGAGACGGAGCAGTACTTC
TRBV10-3	TRBJ2-1	.	TRBD1	CAISPRTGSNEQFF	TGTGCCATCAGCCCCAGGACAGGGTCGAATGAGCAGTTCTTC
TRBV3-1/TRBV3-2	TRBJ2-2	few	.	CASSQDKRRNTGELFF	TGTGCCAGCAGCCAAGATAAGCGAAGAAACACCGGGGAGCTGTTTTTT
TRBV2	TRBJ1-5	.	TRBD1	CASRADRGDNQPQHF	TGTGCCAGCAGGGCAGACAGGGGGGATAATCAGCCCCAGCATTTT
TRBV6-4	TRBJ2-4	.	.	CAIATGAKNIQYF	TGTGCCATCGCGACAGGAGCCAAAAACATTCAGTACTTC
TRBV30	TRBJ2-5	.	TRBD2	CAWSVAGRETQYF	TGTGCCTGGAGTGTAGCGGGGCGGGAGACCCAGTACTTC
TRBV30	TRBJ1-2	.	.	CAWGIDGGYTF	TGTGCCTGGGGGATCGACGGGGGCTACACCTTC
TRBV24-1	TRBJ2-1	.	TRBD2	CATSASGGARDEQFF	TGTGCCACCAGTGCGAGCGGGGGGGCCAGGGATGAGCAGTTCTTC
TRBV2	TRBJ1-5	.	TRBD1	CASSTDRGRDQPQHF	TGTGCCAGCAGTACGGACAGGGGTAGGGATCAGCCCCAGCATTTT
TRBV11-3	TRBJ1-2	.	.	CASSTLEGAEGYTF	TGTGCCAGCAGCACCCTCGAAGGGGCCGAAGGCTACACCTTC
TRBV5-1	TRBJ2-1	.	.	CASSWGEVVANEQFF	TGCGCCAGCAGCTGGGGGGAGGTAGTGGCCAATGAGCAGTTCTTC
TRBV7-3	TRBJ1-1	.	.	CASSKQGPEAEAFF	TGTGCCAGCAGCAAACAGGGCCCCGAGGCTGAAGCTTTCTTT
TRBV7-9	TRBJ2-7	.	TRBD2	CASSLWILAGSYEQYF	TGTGCCAGCAGCTTATGGATCCTAGCGGGTTCCTACGAGCAGTACTTC
TRBV5-6	TRBJ2-3	.	TRBD2	CASSLGKAGGRGTQYF	TGTGCCAGCAGCCTGGGGAAAGCGGGGGGGAGAGGTACGCAGTATTTT
TRBV9	TRBJ2-3	.	TRBD2	CASSLGSGGAPSTDTQYF	TGTGCCAGCTCTCTAGGGAGCGGGGGAGCTCCTAGCACAGATACGCAGTATTTT
TRBV2	TRBJ2-1	.	TRBD2	CASMGLAGRNEQFF	TGTGCCAGCATGGGACTAGCGGGGCGCAATGAGCAGTTCTTC
TRBV9	TRBJ2-3	.	.	CASSVGQGLRTDTQYF	TGTGCCAGCAGCGTGGGGCAGGGATTAAGGACAGATACGCAGTATTTT
TRBV28	TRBJ2-1	once	TRBD2	CASSSGLAGSDEQFF	TGTGCCAGCAGCTCGGGACTAGCGGGGTCAGATGAGCAGTTCTTC
TRBV27	TRBJ2-7	.	.	CASSPQGGAREQYF	TGTGCCAGCAGTCCCCAGGGGGGCGCGCGGGAGCAGTACTTC
TRBV4-1	TRBJ1-5	.	.	CASSQGPAVSNQPQHF	TGCGCCAGCAGCCAAGGCCCCGCGGTCAGCAATCAGCCCCAGCATTTT
TRBV19	TRBJ1-3	once	.	CASSTGSGNTIYF	TGTGCCAGTAGTACAGGCTCTGGAAACACCATATATTTT
TRBV5-1	TRBJ2-7	.	TRBD2	CASSTSSGSYEQYF	TGCGCCAGCAGCACCTCTAGCGGCTCCTACGAGCAGTACTTC
TRBV28	TRBJ1-5	.	.	CASAQGRQQPQHF	TGTGCCAGCGCCCAGGGGCGGCAACAGCCCCAGCATTTT
TRBV13	TRBJ1-1	few	.	CASTSNTEAFF	TGTGCCAGCACCTCCAACACTGAAGCTTTCTTT
TRBV5-1	TRBJ2-7	many	TRBD2	CASSLDTSGADEQYF	TGCGCCAGCAGCTTGGATACTAGCGGGGCCGACGAGCAGTACTTC